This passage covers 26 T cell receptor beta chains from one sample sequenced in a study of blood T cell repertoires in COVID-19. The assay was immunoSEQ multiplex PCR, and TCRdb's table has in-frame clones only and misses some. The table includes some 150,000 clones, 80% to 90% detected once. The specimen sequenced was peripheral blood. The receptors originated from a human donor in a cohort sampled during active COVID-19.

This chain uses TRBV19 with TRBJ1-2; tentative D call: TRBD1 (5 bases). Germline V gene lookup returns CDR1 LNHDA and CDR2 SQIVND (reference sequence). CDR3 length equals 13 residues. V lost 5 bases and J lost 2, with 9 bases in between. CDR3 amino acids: CASSSPGNYGYTF. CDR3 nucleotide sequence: TGTGCCAGTAGTTCCCCAGGGAACTATGGCTACACCTTC.

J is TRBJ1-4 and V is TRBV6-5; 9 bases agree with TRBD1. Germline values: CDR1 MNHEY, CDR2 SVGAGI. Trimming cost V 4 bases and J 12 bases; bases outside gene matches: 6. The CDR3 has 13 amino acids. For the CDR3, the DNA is TGTGCCAGCAGTTCCCCGACAGGGGGACAACTGTTTTTT. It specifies CASSSPTGGQLFF.

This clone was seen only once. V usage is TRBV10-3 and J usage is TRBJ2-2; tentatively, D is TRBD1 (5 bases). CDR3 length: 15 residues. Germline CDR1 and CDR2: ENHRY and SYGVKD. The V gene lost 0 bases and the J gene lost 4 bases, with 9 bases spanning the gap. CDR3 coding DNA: TGTGCCATCAGTGAGTCAGGCAGGGCCACCGGGGAGCTGTTTTTT. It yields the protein CAISESGRATGELFF.

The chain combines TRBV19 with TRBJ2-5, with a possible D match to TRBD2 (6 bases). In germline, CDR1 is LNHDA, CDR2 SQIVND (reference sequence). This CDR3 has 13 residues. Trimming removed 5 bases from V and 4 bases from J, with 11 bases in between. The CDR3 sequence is CASSRGGAETQYF. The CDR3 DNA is TGTGCCAGTAGTCGAGGAGGGGCAGAGACCCAGTACTTC. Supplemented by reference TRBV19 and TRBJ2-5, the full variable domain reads DGGITQSPKYLFRKEGQNVTLSCEQNLNHDAMYWYRQDPGQGLRLIYYSQIVNDFQKGDIAEGYSVSREKKESFPLTVTSAQKNPTAFYLCASSRGGAETQYFGPGTRLLVL.

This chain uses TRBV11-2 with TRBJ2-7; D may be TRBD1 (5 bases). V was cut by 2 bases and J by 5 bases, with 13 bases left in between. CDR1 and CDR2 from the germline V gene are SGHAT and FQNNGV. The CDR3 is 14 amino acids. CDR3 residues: CASSLTQGSHEQYF. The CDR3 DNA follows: TGTGCCAGCAGCTTAACCCAGGGATCCCACGAGCAGTACTTC.

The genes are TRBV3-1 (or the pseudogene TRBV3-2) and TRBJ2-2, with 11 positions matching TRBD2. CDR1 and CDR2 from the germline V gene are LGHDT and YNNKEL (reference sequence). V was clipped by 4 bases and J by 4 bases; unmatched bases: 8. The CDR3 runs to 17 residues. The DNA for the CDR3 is TGTGCCAGCAGCCCCCAGGGACTAGCGGCGTTCACCGGGGAGCTGTTTTTT. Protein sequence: CASSPQGLAAFTGELFF.

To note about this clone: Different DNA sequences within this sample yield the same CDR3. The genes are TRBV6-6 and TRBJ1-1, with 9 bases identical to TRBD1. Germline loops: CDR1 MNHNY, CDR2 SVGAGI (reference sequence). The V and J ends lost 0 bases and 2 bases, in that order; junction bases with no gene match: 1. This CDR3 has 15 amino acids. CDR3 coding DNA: TGTGCCAGCAGTTACTCGGGACAGGGCAACACTGAAGCTTTCTTT. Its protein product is CASSYSGQGNTEAFF.

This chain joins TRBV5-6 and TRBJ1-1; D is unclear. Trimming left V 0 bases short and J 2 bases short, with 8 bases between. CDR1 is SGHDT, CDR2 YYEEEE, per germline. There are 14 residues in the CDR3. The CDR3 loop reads CASSLGGKNTEAFF. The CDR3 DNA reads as TGTGCCAGCAGCTTGGGAGGGAAAAACACTGAAGCTTTCTTT.

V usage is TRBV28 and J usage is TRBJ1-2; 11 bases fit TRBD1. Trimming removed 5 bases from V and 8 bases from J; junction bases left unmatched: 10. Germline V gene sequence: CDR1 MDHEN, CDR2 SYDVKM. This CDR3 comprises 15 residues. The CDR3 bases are TGTGCCAGCAGTCTTGGAATGGACAGGGGGCGAGGCTACACCTTC. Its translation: CASSLGMDRGRGYTF.

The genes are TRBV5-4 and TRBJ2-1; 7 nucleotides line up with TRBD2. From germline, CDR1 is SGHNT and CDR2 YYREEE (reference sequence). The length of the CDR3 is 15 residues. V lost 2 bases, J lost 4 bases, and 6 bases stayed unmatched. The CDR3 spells CASSFLGGSYNEQFF. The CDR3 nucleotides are TGTGCCAGCAGCTTCCTGGGGGGGAGTTACAATGAGCAGTTCTTC. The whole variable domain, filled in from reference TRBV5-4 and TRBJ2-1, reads ETGVTQSPTHLIKTRGQQVTLRCSSQSGHNTVSWYQQALGQGPQFIFQYYREEENGRGNFPPRFSGLQFPNYSSELNVNALELDDSALYLCASSFLGGSYNEQFFGPGTRLTVL.

The CDR3 reads CASPEVREKLFF. The CDR3 region has the DNA TGCGCCAGCCCCGAGGTACGTGAAAAACTGTTTTTT. The chain recombines TRBV23-1 with TRBJ1-4; no definite D call. TRBV23-1 carries the ORF label, with uncertain function. V was clipped by 8 bases and J by 7 bases, with 11 bases between them. The CDR3 is 12 amino acids.

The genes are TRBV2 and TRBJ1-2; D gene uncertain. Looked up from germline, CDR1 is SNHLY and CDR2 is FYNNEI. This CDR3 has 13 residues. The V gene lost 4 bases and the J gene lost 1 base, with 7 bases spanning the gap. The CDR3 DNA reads TGTGCCAGCAGTGTGAGGGATAACTATGGCTACACCTTC. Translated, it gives CASSVRDNYGYTF.

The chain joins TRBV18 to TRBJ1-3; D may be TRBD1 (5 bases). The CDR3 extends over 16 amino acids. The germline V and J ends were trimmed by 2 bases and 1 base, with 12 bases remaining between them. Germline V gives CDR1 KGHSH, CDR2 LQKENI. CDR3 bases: TGTGCCAGCTCACCAAAGCAGGGTAGTTCTGGAAACACCATATATTTT. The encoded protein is CASSPKQGSSGNTIYF.

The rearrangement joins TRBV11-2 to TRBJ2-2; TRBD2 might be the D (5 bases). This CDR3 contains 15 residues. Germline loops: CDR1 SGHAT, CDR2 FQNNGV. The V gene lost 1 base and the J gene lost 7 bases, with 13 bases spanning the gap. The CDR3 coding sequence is TGTGCCAGCAGCTTAGGGGAGCGGTCCGGCGGGGAGCTGTTTTTT. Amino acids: CASSLGERSGGELFF. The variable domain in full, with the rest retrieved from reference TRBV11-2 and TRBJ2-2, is EAGVAQSPRYKIIEKRQSVAFWCNPISGHATLYWYQQILGQGPKLLIQFQNNGVVDDSQLPKDRFSAERLKGVDSTLKIQPAKLEDSAVYLCASSLGERSGGELFFGEGSRLTVL.

CDR3 coding DNA: TGTGCCACCAGCGCCCGGACAGGAGGATTCGGCGCCATATATTTT. It is translated as CATSARTGGFGAIYF. This chain joins TRBV15 and TRBJ1-3, with TRBD1 matching over 7 bases. Germline V lookup: CDR1 LNHNV, CDR2 YYDKDF (reference sequence). The CDR3 contains 15 residues. With 5 bases clipped from V and 11 bases from J, the junction kept 15 bases outside the gene matches.

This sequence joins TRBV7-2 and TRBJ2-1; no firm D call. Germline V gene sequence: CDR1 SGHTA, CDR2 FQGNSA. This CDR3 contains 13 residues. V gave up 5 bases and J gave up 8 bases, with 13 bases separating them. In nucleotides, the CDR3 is TGTGCCAGCAGCCCATTTTCGGGTTATGAGCAGTTCTTC. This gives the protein CASSPFSGYEQFF.

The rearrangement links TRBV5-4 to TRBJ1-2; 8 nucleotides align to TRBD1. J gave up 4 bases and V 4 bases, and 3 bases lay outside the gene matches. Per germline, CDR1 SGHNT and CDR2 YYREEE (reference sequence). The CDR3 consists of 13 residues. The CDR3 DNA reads TGTGCCAGCAGCCCCGGACAGGGCTATGGCTACACCTTC. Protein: CASSPGQGYGYTF.

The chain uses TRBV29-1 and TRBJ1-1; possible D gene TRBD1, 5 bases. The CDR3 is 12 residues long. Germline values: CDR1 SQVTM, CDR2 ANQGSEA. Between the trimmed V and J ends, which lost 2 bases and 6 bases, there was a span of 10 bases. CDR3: CSVERGTPEAFF. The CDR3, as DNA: TGCAGCGTTGAACGCGGGACTCCTGAAGCTTTCTTT.

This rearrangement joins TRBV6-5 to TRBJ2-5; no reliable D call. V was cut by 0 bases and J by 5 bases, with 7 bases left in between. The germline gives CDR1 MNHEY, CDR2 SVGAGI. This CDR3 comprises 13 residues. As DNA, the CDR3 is TGTGCCAGCAGTTACTCGCGTTGGGAGACCCAGTACTTC. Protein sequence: CASSYSRWETQYF.

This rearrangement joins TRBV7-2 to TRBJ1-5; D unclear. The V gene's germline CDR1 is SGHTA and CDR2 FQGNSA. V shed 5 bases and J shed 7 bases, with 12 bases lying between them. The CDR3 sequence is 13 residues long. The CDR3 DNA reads TGTGCCAGCAGCCCCTGGGAGAACCAGCCCCAGCATTTT. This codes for CASSPWENQPQHF.

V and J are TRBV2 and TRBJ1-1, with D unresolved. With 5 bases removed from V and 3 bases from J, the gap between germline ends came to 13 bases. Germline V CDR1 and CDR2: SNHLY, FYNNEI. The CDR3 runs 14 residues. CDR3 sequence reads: CASSFTLGYTEAFF. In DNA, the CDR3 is TGTGCCAGCAGTTTCACACTGGGCTACACTGAAGCTTTCTTT.

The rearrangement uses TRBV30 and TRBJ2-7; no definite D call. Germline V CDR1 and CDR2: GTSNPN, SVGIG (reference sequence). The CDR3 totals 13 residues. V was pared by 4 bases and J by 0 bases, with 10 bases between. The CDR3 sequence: CAWNPPYSYEQYF. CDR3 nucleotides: TGTGCCTGGAATCCCCCTTACTCCTACGAGCAGTACTTC. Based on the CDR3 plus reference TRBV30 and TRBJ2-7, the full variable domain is SQTIHQWPATLVQPVGSPLSLECTVEGTSNPNLYWYRQAAGRGLQLLFYSVGIGQISSEVPQNLSASRPQDRQFILSSKKLLLSDSGFYLCAWNPPYSYEQYFGPGTRLTVT.

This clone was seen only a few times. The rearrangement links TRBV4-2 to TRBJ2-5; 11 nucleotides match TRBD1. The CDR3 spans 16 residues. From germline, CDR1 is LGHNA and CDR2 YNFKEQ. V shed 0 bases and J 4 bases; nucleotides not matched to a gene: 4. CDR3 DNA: TGTGCCAGCAGCCAAGAAGGGACAGGGGGAGGAGAGACCCAGTACTTC. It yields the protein CASSQEGTGGGETQYF.

Here the CDR3 DNA reads TGTGCCAGCAGTAAAAGGGACAGGGGAACCAACTATGGCTACACCTTC. This translates into CASSKRDRGTNYGYTF. V is TRBV27 and J is TRBJ1-2; 10 bases match TRBD1. CDR3 length: 16 amino acids. The V and J ends lost 5 bases and 2 bases, in that order; junction bases with no gene match: 8. CDR1 is MNHEY, CDR2 SMNVEV, per germline (reference sequence).

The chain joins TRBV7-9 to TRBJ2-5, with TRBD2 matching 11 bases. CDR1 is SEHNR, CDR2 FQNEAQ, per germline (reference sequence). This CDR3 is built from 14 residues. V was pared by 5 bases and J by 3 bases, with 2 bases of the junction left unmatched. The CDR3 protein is CASSKLAGEETQYF. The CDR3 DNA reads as TGTGCCAGCAGCAAACTAGCGGGGGAAGAGACCCAGTACTTC.

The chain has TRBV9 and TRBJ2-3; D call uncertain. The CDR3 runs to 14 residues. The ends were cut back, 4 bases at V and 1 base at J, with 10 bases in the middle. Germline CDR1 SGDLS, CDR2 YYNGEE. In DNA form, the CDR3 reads TGTGCCAGCAGCCCTGACGGAGGCACAGATACGCAGTATTTT. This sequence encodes CASSPDGGTDTQYF.